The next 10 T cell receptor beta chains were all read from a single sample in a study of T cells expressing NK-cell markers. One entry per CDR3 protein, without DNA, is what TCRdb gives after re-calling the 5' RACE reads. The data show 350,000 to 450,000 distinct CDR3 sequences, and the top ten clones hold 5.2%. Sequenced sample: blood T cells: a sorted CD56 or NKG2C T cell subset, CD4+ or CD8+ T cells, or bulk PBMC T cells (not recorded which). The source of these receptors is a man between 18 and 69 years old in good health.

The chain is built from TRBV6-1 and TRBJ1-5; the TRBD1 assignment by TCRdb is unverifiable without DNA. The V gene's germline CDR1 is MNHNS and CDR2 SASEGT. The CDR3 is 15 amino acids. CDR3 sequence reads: CASLGAGALSQPQHF.

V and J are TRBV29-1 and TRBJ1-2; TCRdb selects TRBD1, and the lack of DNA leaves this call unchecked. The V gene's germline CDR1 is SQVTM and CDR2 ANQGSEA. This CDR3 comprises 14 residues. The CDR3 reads CSVGGTGRLYGYTF.

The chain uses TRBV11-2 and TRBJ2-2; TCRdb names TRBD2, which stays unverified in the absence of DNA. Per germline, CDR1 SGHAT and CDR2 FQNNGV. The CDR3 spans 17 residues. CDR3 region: CASSSGPRLVSSGELFF.

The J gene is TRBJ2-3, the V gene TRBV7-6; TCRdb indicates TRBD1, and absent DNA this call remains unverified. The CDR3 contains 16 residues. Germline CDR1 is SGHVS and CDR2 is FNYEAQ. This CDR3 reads CASSLGSGATTDTQYF.

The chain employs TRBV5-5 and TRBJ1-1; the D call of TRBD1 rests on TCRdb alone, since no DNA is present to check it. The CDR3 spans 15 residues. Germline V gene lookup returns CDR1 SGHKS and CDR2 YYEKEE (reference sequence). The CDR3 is CASSFLTGWNTEAFF.

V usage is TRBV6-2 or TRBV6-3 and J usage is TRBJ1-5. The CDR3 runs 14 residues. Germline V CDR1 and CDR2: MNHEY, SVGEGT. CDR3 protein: CASSYKNRRQPQHF.

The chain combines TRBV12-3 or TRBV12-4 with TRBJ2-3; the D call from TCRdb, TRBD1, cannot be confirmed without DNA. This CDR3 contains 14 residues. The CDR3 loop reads CASRRGRSTDTQYF.

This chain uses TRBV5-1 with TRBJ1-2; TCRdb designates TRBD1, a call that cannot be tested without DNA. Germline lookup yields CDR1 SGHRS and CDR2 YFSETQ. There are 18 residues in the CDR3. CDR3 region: CASSWDRHDRGTNYGYTF.

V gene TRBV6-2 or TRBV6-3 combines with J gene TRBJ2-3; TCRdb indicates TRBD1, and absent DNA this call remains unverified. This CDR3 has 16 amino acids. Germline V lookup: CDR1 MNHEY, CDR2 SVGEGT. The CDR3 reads CASSNWGGRSTDTQYF.

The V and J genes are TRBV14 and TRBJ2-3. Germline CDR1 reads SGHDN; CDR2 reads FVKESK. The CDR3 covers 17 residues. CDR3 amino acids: CASSQDEVRPLTDTQYF.